This T cell receptor beta chain was sequenced in a study of blood T cell repertoires in COVID-19. Study-wide context: Samples taken during acute and convalescent COVID-19 were collected in the United States, Italy and Spain. In each case, the material was cDNA or gDNA derived from T cells, B-cell-depleted T cells, or PBMCs.

The authors' processing: Estimates of nucleated cell counts were drawn from the amplification of reference gene primers. The assay was immunoSEQ multiplex PCR, and TCRdb's table has in-frame clones only and misses some. V and J calls and clone size are those listed in that table; D and trimming were worked out from the DNA. The sample includes roughly 160,000 clones, more than 75% of them seen just once. This CDR3 is built from 16 residues. Germline V lookup: CDR1 KGHDR, CDR2 SFDVKD. Trimming removed 9 bases from V and 3 bases from J, with 21 bases in between. The receptor's source is a man in his late teens or twenties with acute or convalescent COVID-19. The J gene is TRBJ2-3, the V gene TRBV24-1; D might be TRBD1 (5 bases). Sequenced input: peripheral blood. The CDR3 sequence: CATSIGANEATDTQYF. CDR3 sequence (DNA): TGTGCCACCTCAATAGGGGCGAATGAGGCGACAGATACGCAGTATTTT.